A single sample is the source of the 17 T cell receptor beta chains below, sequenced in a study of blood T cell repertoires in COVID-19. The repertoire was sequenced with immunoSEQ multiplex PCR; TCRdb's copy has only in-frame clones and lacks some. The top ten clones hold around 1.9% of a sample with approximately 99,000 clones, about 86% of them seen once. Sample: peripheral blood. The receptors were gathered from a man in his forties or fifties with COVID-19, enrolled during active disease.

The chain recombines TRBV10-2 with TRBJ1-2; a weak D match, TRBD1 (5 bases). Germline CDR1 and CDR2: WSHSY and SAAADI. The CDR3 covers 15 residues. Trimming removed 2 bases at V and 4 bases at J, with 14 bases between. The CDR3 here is CASSEVSGKGYGYTF. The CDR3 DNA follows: TGCGCCAGCAGTGAGGTGTCAGGGAAAGGCTATGGCTACACCTTC.

The CDR3 loop reads CASAHGTGSWYGYTF. In DNA form, the CDR3 reads TGTGCCTCAGCCCATGGAACAGGGTCTTGGTATGGCTACACCTTC. This chain uses TRBV6-5 with TRBJ1-2; D is possibly TRBD1 (6 bases). The CDR3 totals 15 residues. Germline V gene sequence: CDR1 MNHEY, CDR2 SVGAGI. Trimming pared 11 bases from V and 5 bases from J, leaving 24 bases between.

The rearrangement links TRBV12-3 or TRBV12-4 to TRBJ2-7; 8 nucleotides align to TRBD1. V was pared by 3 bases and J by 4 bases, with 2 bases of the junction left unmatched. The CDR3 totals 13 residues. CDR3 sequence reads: CASSLTGVYEQYF. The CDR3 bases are TGTGCCAGCAGTTTGACAGGGGTATACGAGCAGTACTTC.

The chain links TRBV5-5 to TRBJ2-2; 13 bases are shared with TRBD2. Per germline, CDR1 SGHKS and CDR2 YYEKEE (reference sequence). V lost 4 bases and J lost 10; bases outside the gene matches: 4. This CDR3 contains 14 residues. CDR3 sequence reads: CASSPGLAGQELFF. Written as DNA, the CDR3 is TGTGCCAGCAGCCCGGGACTAGCGGGACAGGAGCTGTTTTTT.

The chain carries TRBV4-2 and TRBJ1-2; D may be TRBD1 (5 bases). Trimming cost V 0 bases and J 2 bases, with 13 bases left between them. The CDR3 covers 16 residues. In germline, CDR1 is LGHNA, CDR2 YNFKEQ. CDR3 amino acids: CASSQDFRGENYGYTF. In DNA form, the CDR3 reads TGTGCCAGCAGCCAAGATTTTCGGGGGGAGAACTATGGCTACACCTTC.

CDR3 nucleotide sequence: TGTGCCAGTAGTACAAGGACAGGGAATTCACCCCTCCACTTT. Encoded protein: CASSTRTGNSPLHF. The rearrangement links TRBV19 to TRBJ1-6; 8 positions match TRBD1. V lost 4 bases, J lost 7 bases, and 3 bases stayed unmatched. Germline CDR1 reads LNHDA; CDR2 reads SQIVND (reference sequence). The CDR3 consists of 14 residues.

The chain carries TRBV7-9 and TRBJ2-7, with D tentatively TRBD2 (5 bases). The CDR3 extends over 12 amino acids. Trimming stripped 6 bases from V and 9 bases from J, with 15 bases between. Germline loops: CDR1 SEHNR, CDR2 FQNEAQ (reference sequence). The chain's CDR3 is CASSPAEGGQYF. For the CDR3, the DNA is TGTGCCAGCAGTCCGGCCGAGGGCGGGCAGTACTTC.

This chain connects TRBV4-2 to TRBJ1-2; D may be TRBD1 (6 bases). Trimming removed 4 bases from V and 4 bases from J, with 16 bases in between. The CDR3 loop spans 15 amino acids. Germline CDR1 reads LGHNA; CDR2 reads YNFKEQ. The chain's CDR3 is CASSPEQGGGYGYTF. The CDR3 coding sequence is TGTGCCAGCAGCCCAGAACAGGGTGGAGGCTATGGCTACACCTTC.

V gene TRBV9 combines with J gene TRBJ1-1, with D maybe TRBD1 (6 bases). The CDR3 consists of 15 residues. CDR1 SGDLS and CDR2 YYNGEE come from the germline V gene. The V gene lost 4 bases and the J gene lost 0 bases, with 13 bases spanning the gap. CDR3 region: CASSPEGGVNTEAFF. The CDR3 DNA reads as TGTGCCAGCAGCCCAGAGGGGGGGGTGAACACTGAAGCTTTCTTT.

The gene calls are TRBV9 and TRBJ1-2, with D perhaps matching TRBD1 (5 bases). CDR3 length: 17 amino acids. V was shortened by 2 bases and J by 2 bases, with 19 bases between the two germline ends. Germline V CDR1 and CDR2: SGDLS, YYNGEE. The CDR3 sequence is CASSVTPGTGPNYGYTF. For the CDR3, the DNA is TGTGCCAGCAGCGTGACTCCCGGAACAGGACCGAACTATGGCTACACCTTC.

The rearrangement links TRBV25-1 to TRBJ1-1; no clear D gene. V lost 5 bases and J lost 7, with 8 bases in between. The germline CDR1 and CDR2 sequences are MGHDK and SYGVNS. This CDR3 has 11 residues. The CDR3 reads CASSSSFEAFF. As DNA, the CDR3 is TGTGCCAGCAGTTCCTCTTTTGAAGCTTTCTTT.

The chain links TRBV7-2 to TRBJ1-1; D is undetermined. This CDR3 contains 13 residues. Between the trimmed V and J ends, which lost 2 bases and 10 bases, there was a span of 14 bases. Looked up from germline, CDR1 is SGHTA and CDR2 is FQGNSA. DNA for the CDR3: TGTGCCAGCAGCTTAATGGGCAGGTCGGTAGCTTTCTTT. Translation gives CASSLMGRSVAFF.

CDR3 loop: CASSRTPNTGELFF. CDR3 sequence (DNA): TGCGCCAGCAGCCGGACACCTAACACCGGGGAGCTGTTTTTT. The rearrangement joins TRBV5-1 to TRBJ2-2, with a possible D match to TRBD1 (5 bases). Trimming removed 4 bases from V and 2 bases from J, with 9 bases in between. The CDR3 covers 14 residues. The germline V gene has CDR1 SGHRS and CDR2 YFSETQ.

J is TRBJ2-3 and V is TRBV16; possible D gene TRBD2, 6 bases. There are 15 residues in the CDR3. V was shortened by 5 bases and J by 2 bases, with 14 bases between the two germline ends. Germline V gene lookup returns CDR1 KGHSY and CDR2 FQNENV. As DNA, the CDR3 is TGTGCCAGCAGCAGTGCCCGGGGGACCACAGATACGCAGTATTTT. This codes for CASSSARGTTDTQYF.

In DNA, the CDR3 is TGTGCCAGCAGAACCGGACTAGCCGGGGAGACCCAGTACTTC. Translation: CASRTGLAGETQYF. The chain joins TRBV6-6 to TRBJ2-5; 8 bases agree with TRBD2. The CDR3 runs to 14 residues. V was clipped by 6 bases and J by 5 bases; unmatched bases: 8. The germline CDR1 and CDR2 sequences are MNHNY and SVGAGI (reference sequence).

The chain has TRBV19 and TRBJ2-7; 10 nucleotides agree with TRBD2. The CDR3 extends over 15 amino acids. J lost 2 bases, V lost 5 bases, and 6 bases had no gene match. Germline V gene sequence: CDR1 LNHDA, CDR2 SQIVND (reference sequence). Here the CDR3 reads CASSQAGGRTYEQYF. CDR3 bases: TGTGCCAGTAGTCAAGCGGGGGGGCGGACCTACGAGCAGTACTTC. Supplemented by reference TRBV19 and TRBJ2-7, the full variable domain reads DGGITQSPKYLFRKEGQNVTLSCEQNLNHDAMYWYRQDPGQGLRLIYYSQIVNDFQKGDIAEGYSVSREKKESFPLTVTSAQKNPTAFYLCASSQAGGRTYEQYFGPGTRLTVT.

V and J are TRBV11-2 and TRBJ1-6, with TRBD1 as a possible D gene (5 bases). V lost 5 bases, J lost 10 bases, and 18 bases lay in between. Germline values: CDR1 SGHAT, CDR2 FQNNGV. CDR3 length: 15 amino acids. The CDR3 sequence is CASSALAGGWSPLHF. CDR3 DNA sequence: TGTGCCAGCAGCGCCCTTGCGGGGGGGTGGTCACCCCTCCACTTT. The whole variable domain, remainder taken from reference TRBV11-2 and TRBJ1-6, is EAGVAQSPRYKIIEKRQSVAFWCNPISGHATLYWYQQILGQGPKLLIQFQNNGVVDDSQLPKDRFSAERLKGVDSTLKIQPAKLEDSAVYLCASSALAGGWSPLHFGNGTRLTVT.